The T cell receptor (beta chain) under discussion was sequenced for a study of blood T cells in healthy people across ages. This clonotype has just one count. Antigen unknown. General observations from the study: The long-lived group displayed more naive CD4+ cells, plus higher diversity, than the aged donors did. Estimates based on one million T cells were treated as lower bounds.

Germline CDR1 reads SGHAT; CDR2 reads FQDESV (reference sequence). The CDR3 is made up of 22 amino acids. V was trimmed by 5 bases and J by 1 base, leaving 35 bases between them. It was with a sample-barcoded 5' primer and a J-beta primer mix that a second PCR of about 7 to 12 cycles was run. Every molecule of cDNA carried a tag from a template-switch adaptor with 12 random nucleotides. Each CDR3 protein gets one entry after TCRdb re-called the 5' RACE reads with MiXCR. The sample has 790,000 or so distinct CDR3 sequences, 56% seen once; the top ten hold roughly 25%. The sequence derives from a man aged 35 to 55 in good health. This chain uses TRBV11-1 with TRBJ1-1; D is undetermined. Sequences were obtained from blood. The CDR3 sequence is CASSLYRLGPTRPGNENTEAFF. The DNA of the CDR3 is TGTGCCAGCAGCCTGTATAGACTTGGACCCACCCGACCGGGTAATGAGAACACTGAAGCTTTCTTT.